Listed here is a single T cell receptor (beta chain). Its target is not known. These data originate in a study of CD8 T cell repertoires and HIV-1 epitope variants. TCRdb's table, derived via immunoSEQ multiplex PCR, lists solely in-frame clones and lacks some. The sample has approximately 5,400 clones; more than 55% are singletons. The junction had 5 bases not matched to a gene; V was cut back by 2 bases and J by 7 bases. Germline CDR1 and CDR2: MNHEY and SVGAGI. The CDR3 runs 16 residues. This chain joins TRBV6-5 and TRBJ2-1; TRBD2 matches 13 bases. This clonotype originated in a male donor with HIV. Specimen: cultured CD8+ T cells derived from PBMCs. The CDR3 DNA sequence: TGTGCCAGCAGTTACCCGAGACTAGCGGGAGGTAATGAGCAGTTCTTC. Protein: CASSYPRLAGGNEQFF.